The 25 T cell receptor beta chains in this list originate from one sample, sequenced in a study of blood T cell repertoires in COVID-19. Sequencing used immunoSEQ multiplex PCR; TCRdb keeps in-frame clones, though not all of them. The sample carries 200,000 to 250,000 clones, roughly 84% recorded once. Sequenced material: PBMCs or T cells enriched from blood (not recorded which). All receptors derive from a woman aged 40 to 50 who had recovered from COVID-19.

The rearrangement uses TRBV19 and TRBJ2-7; D perhaps matches TRBD2 (6 bases). Between the trimmed V and J ends, which lost 5 bases and 0 bases, there was a span of 14 bases. CDR1 and CDR2 from the germline V gene are LNHDA and SQIVND (reference sequence). The CDR3 sequence is 15 residues long. As DNA, the CDR3 is TGTGCCAGTAGTCTCCGGGCCGGGAGCTCCTACGAGCAGTACTTC. It is translated as CASSLRAGSSYEQYF. Variable domain in full (rest from reference TRBV19 and TRBJ2-7): DGGITQSPKYLFRKEGQNVTLSCEQNLNHDAMYWYRQDPGQGLRLIYYSQIVNDFQKGDIAEGYSVSREKKESFPLTVTSAQKNPTAFYLCASSLRAGSSYEQYFGPGTRLTVT.

The J gene is TRBJ2-7, the V gene TRBV13; D is ambiguous. The germline V gene encodes CDR1 PRHDT and CDR2 FYEKMQ (reference sequence). The germline V and J ends were trimmed by 4 bases and 5 bases, with 15 bases remaining between them. The length of the CDR3 is 14 residues. This chain's CDR3 is CASSSESSQHEQYF. The CDR3 DNA sequence: TGTGCCAGCAGCTCCGAAAGCTCCCAACACGAGCAGTACTTC.

There are many counts of this clone. This rearrangement joins TRBV2 to TRBJ1-6; no clear D gene. This CDR3 contains 14 residues. The germline V gene has CDR1 SNHLY and CDR2 FYNNEI. Deletions cut 4 bases from V and 5 bases from J, with 9 bases between. The CDR3 spells CASSVQVDNSPLHF. The CDR3 nucleotides read TGTGCCAGCAGTGTTCAGGTGGATAATTCACCCCTCCACTTT.

The rearrangement uses TRBV5-1 and TRBJ2-1, with D possibly matching TRBD2 (6 bases). V dropped 4 bases and J dropped 3 bases, with 17 bases sitting between them. Germline CDR1 SGHRS, CDR2 YFSETQ. This CDR3 is 16 amino acids long. The DNA of the CDR3 is TGCGCCAGCAGCGTGGGGCCCGGTAGCGGCTACAATGAGCAGTTCTTC. Its translation: CASSVGPGSGYNEQFF. The variable domain in full, with the rest retrieved from reference TRBV5-1 and TRBJ2-1, is KAGVTQTPRYLIKTRGQQVTLSCSPISGHRSVSWYQQTPGQGLQFLFEYFSETQRNKGNFPGRFSGRQFSNSRSEMNVSTLELGDSALYLCASSVGPGSGYNEQFFGPGTRLTVL.

The chain has TRBV5-4 and TRBJ2-7; D possibly corresponds to TRBD1 (5 bases). The CDR3 runs 15 residues. Germline CDR1 and CDR2: SGHNT and YYREEE (reference sequence). The V and J ends lost 3 bases and 3 bases respectively, with 16 bases between them. The CDR3 loop reads CASSSTTEAFYEQYF. CDR3 coding DNA: TGTGCCAGCAGCTCAACGACAGAGGCCTTCTACGAGCAGTACTTC.

This clone was counted a few times. This chain joins TRBV6-1 and TRBJ1-2, with TRBD1 as a possible D gene (5 bases). Looked up from germline, CDR1 is MNHNS and CDR2 is SASEGT. The V and J ends lost 2 bases and 1 base respectively, with 8 bases between them. The CDR3 has 14 residues. Written as DNA, the CDR3 is TGTGCCAGCAGTGAACGCGACAGTAACTATGGCTACACCTTC. Translating gives CASSERDSNYGYTF.

The chain joins TRBV19 to TRBJ2-5, with D uncertain. The CDR3 length is 15 residues. V was cut by 4 bases and J by 4 bases, with 16 bases left in between. The germline V gene encodes CDR1 LNHDA and CDR2 SQIVND (reference sequence). Here the CDR3 reads CASSKSRQGRETQYF. The CDR3 DNA reads TGTGCCAGTAGTAAATCCCGACAAGGCCGAGAGACCCAGTACTTC.

The rearrangement uses TRBV3-1 (or the pseudogene TRBV3-2) and TRBJ1-2; 8 nucleotides align to TRBD1. CDR1 is LGHDT, CDR2 YNNKEL, per germline (reference sequence). This CDR3 is 13 amino acids long. Trimming at V came to 5 bases and at J to 7 bases, leaving 6 bases not matched to a gene. This CDR3 is CASSFTGGSGYTF. The CDR3 nucleotides are TGTGCCAGCAGCTTCACAGGGGGGTCTGGCTACACCTTC.

This chain uses TRBV7-2 with TRBJ2-5; D is possibly TRBD2 (5 bases). Trimming left V 3 bases short and J 9 bases short, with 14 bases between. CDR3 size: 13 residues. Germline CDR1 and CDR2: SGHTA and FQGNSA. This CDR3 reads CASSFGDLRAQYF. The CDR3 DNA sequence: TGTGCCAGCAGCTTTGGTGACCTGCGGGCCCAGTACTTC.

The sample holds many counts of this clone. The V call is TRBV4-1, the J call TRBJ2-6, with D unresolved. CDR3 size: 16 residues. Germline V gene sequence: CDR1 MGHRA, CDR2 YSYEKL. V gave up 2 bases and J gave up 0 bases, with 8 bases separating them. The CDR3 DNA reads TGCGCCAGCAGCCAACCCACAAGCTCTGGGGCCAACGTCCTGACTTTC. It encodes CASSQPTSSGANVLTF.

The V gene is TRBV5-4, the J gene TRBJ2-3; TRBD2 agrees at 14 bases. Trimming removed 4 bases from V and 5 bases from J; junction bases left unmatched: 6. Germline CDR1 is SGHNT and CDR2 is YYREEE (reference sequence). CDR3 size: 16 residues. The CDR3 loop is CASSGTSGRRGDTQYF. The CDR3 DNA reads as TGTGCCAGCAGCGGGACTAGCGGGAGAAGGGGAGATACGCAGTATTTT.

This clone was seen a handful of times. The chain is built from TRBV11-3 and TRBJ2-1; 9 bases agree with TRBD2. The CDR3 length is 17 residues. The germline V gene has CDR1 SGHNT and CDR2 YENEEA. V lost 1 base to trimming and J lost 4 bases; unmatched junction nucleotides: 8. CDR3 sequence: CASSLGSRGRAYNEQFF. CDR3 in DNA: TGTGCCAGCAGCTTAGGATCCCGCGGGAGGGCGTACAATGAGCAGTTCTTC.

V gene TRBV5-5 combines with J gene TRBJ2-1; TRBD2 aligns across 7 bases. From germline, CDR1 is SGHKS and CDR2 YYEKEE (reference sequence). V was clipped by 4 bases and J by 10 bases; unmatched bases: 2. The CDR3 contains 11 residues. The CDR3 DNA follows: TGTGCCAGCAGCGGGGGACTAGAGCAGTTCTTC. Residues: CASSGGLEQFF.

J is TRBJ2-1 and V is TRBV5-1; 8 bases are shared with TRBD2. This CDR3 contains 15 residues. The J segment lost 3 bases and the V segment lost 2 bases, leaving 4 bases of the junction unmatched. Germline CDR1 and CDR2: SGHRS and YFSETQ. CDR3 in amino acids: CASSFMSGSYNEQFF. The DNA of the CDR3 is TGCGCCAGCAGCTTTATGAGCGGGAGCTACAATGAGCAGTTCTTC.

The rearrangement links TRBV6-5 to TRBJ2-5, with D perhaps matching TRBD1 (6 bases). V was trimmed by 6 bases and J by 8 bases, leaving 16 bases between them. The germline gives CDR1 MNHEY, CDR2 SVGAGI. The CDR3 totals 13 residues. CDR3 residues: CASRTYRVETQYF. Written as DNA, the CDR3 is TGTGCCAGCAGGACCTACAGGGTGGAAACCCAGTACTTC.

This chain connects TRBV4-3 to TRBJ2-6; D is unclear. This CDR3 spans 16 amino acids. The germline gives CDR1 LGHNA, CDR2 YSLEER. Trimming took off 1 base at V and 3 bases at J, with 10 bases between the two ends. CDR3 sequence (DNA): TGCGCCAGCAGCCAAGCTGCAGCAGGTGGGGCCAACGTCCTGACTTTC. Protein: CASSQAAAGGANVLTF.

The genes are TRBV5-1 and TRBJ2-7, with 9 bases identical to TRBD1. The V and J ends lost 0 bases and 4 bases, in that order; junction bases with no gene match: 2. CDR1 and CDR2 from the germline V gene are SGHRS and YFSETQ. The CDR3 covers 14 residues. CDR3 loop: CASSLGGQGYEQYF. The CDR3 nucleotides are TGCGCCAGCAGCTTGGGGGGACAGGGATACGAGCAGTACTTC.

This chain links TRBV9 with TRBJ1-5, with unresolved D. Germline V gene sequence: CDR1 SGDLS, CDR2 YYNGEE. This CDR3 region has 13 residues. Trimming left V 0 bases short and J 4 bases short, with 5 bases between. In nucleotides, the CDR3 is TGTGCCAGCAGCGTAGATCCGAATCAGCCCCAGCATTTT. Its protein is CASSVDPNQPQHF. The variable domain in full, completed from reference TRBV9 and TRBJ1-5, reads DSGVTQTPKHLITATGQRVTLRCSPRSGDLSVYWYQQSLDQGLQFLIQYYNGEERAKGNILERFSAQQFPDLHSELNLSSLELGDSALYFCASSVDPNQPQHFGDGTRLSIL.

The chain employs TRBV7-9 and TRBJ2-2; 8 bases line up with TRBD1. This CDR3 is 15 amino acids long. Trimming cost V 4 bases and J 4 bases; bases outside gene matches: 5. Germline lookup yields CDR1 SEHNR and CDR2 FQNEAQ (reference sequence). The CDR3 loop reads CASSSDRGPTGELFF. CDR3 DNA sequence: TGTGCCAGCAGCTCAGACAGGGGTCCCACCGGGGAGCTGTTTTTT.

The rearrangement uses TRBV27 and TRBJ2-6; D call uncertain. Trimming removed 6 bases from V and 4 bases from J, with 7 bases in between. Germline CDR1 and CDR2: MNHEY and SMNVEV (reference sequence). This CDR3 spans 13 amino acids. CDR3 sequence (DNA): TGTGCCAGCAGGTACCGGGGGGCCAACGTCCTGACTTTC. It yields the protein CASRYRGANVLTF.

Only one count was recorded for this clone. This chain connects TRBV15 to TRBJ2-5; a possible D gene is TRBD1 (6 bases). The length of the CDR3 is 13 residues. The V gene lost 5 bases and the J gene lost 0 bases, with 7 bases spanning the gap. The germline CDR1 and CDR2 sequences are LNHNV and YYDKDF (reference sequence). The CDR3 DNA sequence: TGTGCCACCAGCGGACAGTACCAAGAGACCCAGTACTTC. This gives the protein CATSGQYQETQYF.

The chain combines TRBV6-1 with TRBJ2-7; D might be TRBD1 (5 bases). This CDR3 comprises 15 residues. Trimming stripped 2 bases from V and 2 bases from J, with 13 bases between. From germline, CDR1 is MNHNS and CDR2 SASEGT. In DNA form, the CDR3 reads TGTGCCAGCAGTGAACCAGGGCTCATCCCCTACGAGCAGTACTTC. The encoded protein is CASSEPGLIPYEQYF.

The J gene is TRBJ1-2, the V gene TRBV18; TRBD1 matches at 8 bases. From germline, CDR1 is KGHSH and CDR2 LQKENI. This CDR3 spans 14 amino acids. Trimming took 1 base from V and 2 from J; bases not matched to a gene: 0. In DNA, the CDR3 is TGTGCCAGCTCACCACGGGACAGGAACTATGGCTACACCTTC. Protein: CASSPRDRNYGYTF.

The V and J genes are TRBV4-1 and TRBJ2-4, with 14 bases identical to TRBD2. Trimming cost V 6 bases and J 0 bases; bases outside gene matches: 13. This CDR3 has 20 residues. CDR1 is MGHRA, CDR2 YSYEKL, per germline. This CDR3 reads CASSTTGTSGSDGAKNIQYF. The CDR3, as DNA: TGCGCCAGCAGTACCACCGGGACTAGCGGGAGTGATGGAGCCAAAAACATTCAGTACTTC.

The chain has TRBV6-5 and TRBJ1-1, with no clear D. Trimming pared 7 bases from V and 0 bases from J, leaving 9 bases between. The CDR3 sequence is 13 residues long. CDR1 and CDR2 from the germline V gene are MNHEY and SVGAGI. The CDR3 DNA reads TGTGCCAGCACCCTCCAGGTGAACACTGAAGCTTTCTTT. Translated, it gives CASTLQVNTEAFF.